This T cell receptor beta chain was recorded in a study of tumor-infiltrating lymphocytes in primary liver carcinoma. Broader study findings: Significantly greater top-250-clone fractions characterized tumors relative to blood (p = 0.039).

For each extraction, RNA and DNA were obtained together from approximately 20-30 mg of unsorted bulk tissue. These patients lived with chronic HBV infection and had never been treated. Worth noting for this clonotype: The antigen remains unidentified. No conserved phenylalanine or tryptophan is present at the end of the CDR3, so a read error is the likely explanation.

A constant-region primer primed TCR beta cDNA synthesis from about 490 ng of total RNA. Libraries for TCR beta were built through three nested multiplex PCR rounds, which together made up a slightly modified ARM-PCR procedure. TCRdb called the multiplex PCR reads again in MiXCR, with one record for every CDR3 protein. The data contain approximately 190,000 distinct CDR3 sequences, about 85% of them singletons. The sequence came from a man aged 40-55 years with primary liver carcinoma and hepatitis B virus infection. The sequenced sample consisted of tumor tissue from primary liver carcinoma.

CDR3: CASRSGRLYAREQYL. CDR3 in DNA: TGTGCCAGCCGCTCCGGACGGCTTTACGCCCGCGAGCAGTACCTC. V gene TRBV11-2 combines with J gene TRBJ2-7; D unresolved. The germline V gene has CDR1 SGHAT and CDR2 FQNNGV. The germline V and J ends were trimmed by 8 bases and 6 bases, with 23 bases remaining between them. The CDR3 contains 15 residues.